These 10 T cell receptor beta chains originate from one sample sequenced in a study of cytomegalovirus exposure and HLA in healthy donors. The PCR used 60 Vbeta and 13 Jbeta primers. This table comes from immunoSEQ multiplex PCR, and its TCRdb copy is limited to in-frame clones, with some not included. Here the sample spans over 150,000 clones, around 80% being singletons. The material sequenced was PBMCs. Receptors were obtained from a woman between 45 and 60 years old in good health and CMV-seropositive.

Only one count was recorded for this clone. The chain links TRBV6-1 to TRBJ2-7; D gene ambiguous. Trimming pared 5 bases from V and 1 base from J, leaving 12 bases between. There are 14 residues in the CDR3. Germline V gene data show CDR1 as MNHNS and CDR2 as SASEGT. The CDR3 loop is CASSTMTHSYEQYF. The CDR3 nucleotides are TGTGCCAGCAGTACCATGACACATTCCTACGAGCAGTACTTC.

The DNA of the CDR3 is TGTGCCAGCAGCCCCCAGGGGTCAGGGACTGGAAACACCATATATTTT. Its protein is CASSPQGSGTGNTIYF. The chain uses TRBV7-2 and TRBJ1-3; TRBD1 is a possible D gene (6 bases). Germline CDR1 SGHTA, CDR2 FQGNSA. The CDR3 spans 16 residues. The V and J ends lost 5 bases and 2 bases respectively, with 16 bases between them.

This clone was detected a few times. The V call is TRBV9, the J call TRBJ1-6; no firm D call. Germline-derived CDR1 and CDR2 are SGDLS and YYNGEE. The CDR3 runs 15 residues. Deletions cut 3 bases from V and 6 bases from J, with 13 bases between. CDR3 region: CASSASVTGNSPLHF. The DNA of the CDR3 is TGTGCCAGCAGCGCCTCCGTGACGGGTAATTCACCCCTCCACTTT. The full variable domain, rest sourced from reference TRBV9 and TRBJ1-6, is DSGVTQTPKHLITATGQRVTLRCSPRSGDLSVYWYQQSLDQGLQFLIQYYNGEERAKGNILERFSAQQFPDLHSELNLSSLELGDSALYFCASSASVTGNSPLHFGNGTRLTVT.

In its sample, this clone was seen a few times. The chain couples TRBV27 to TRBJ2-3, with unresolved D. CDR1 and CDR2 (germline): MNHEY, SMNVEV (reference sequence). The CDR3 is 14 amino acids. V was cut by 7 bases and J by 2 bases, with 13 bases left in between. The CDR3 DNA sequence: TGTGCCAGCAAGAGACTGGCCTTCACAGATACGCAGTATTTT. As protein: CASKRLAFTDTQYF.

V gene TRBV5-1 combines with J gene TRBJ2-1; 7 bases match TRBD1. This CDR3 is built from 13 residues. CDR1 SGHRS and CDR2 YFSETQ come from the germline V gene. J gave up 8 bases and V 4 bases, and 6 bases lay outside the gene matches. The DNA of the CDR3 is TGCGCCAGCAGCCAAGGACAGGTGTATGAGCAGTTCTTC. It codes for CASSQGQVYEQFF.

This clone appeared a single time. The gene calls are TRBV28 and TRBJ1-2; D gene unclear. CDR1 and CDR2 (germline): MDHEN, SYDVKM. CDR3 length: 12 residues. Between the trimmed V and J ends, which lost 4 bases and 6 bases, there was a span of 9 bases. The CDR3: CASSSTRHGYTF. The CDR3 nucleotides read TGTGCCAGCAGTTCGACACGGCATGGCTACACCTTC.

This chain joins TRBV19 and TRBJ1-3; no clear D gene. Germline values: CDR1 LNHDA, CDR2 SQIVND (reference sequence). The CDR3 consists of 13 residues. Trimming stripped 3 bases from V and 2 bases from J, with 5 bases between. DNA for the CDR3: TGTGCCAGTAGTATCCCCGCTGGAAACACCATATATTTT. Its protein is CASSIPAGNTIYF. The full variable domain, in which reference TRBV19 and TRBJ1-3 provide the parts outside the CDR3, is DGGITQSPKYLFRKEGQNVTLSCEQNLNHDAMYWYRQDPGQGLRLIYYSQIVNDFQKGDIAEGYSVSREKKESFPLTVTSAQKNPTAFYLCASSIPAGNTIYFGEGSWLTVV.

Only a few counts were recorded for this clone. This chain joins TRBV6-1 and TRBJ1-1; 8 positions agree with TRBD1. V lost 5 bases to trimming and J lost 2 bases; unmatched junction nucleotides: 7. The CDR3 spans 15 residues. Germline CDR1 reads MNHNS; CDR2 reads SASEGT. The chain's CDR3 is CASSKNPGGNTEAFF. CDR3 DNA sequence: TGTGCCAGCAGTAAGAACCCAGGGGGCAACACTGAAGCTTTCTTT.

The chain is built from TRBV7-9 and TRBJ2-5, with 12 bases that match TRBD2. In germline, CDR1 is SEHNR, CDR2 FQNEAQ (reference sequence). The CDR3 is made up of 19 amino acids. V shed 4 bases, J shed 4 bases, and the junction held 16 bases outside the gene matches. CDR3 sequence reads: CASSSYMGLAGGPGETQYF. CDR3 coding DNA: TGTGCCAGCAGCTCCTACATGGGCCTAGCGGGGGGGCCGGGAGAGACCCAGTACTTC.

This clone was picked up a small number of times. The chain employs TRBV9 and TRBJ2-1; possibly TRBD2 for D (5 bases). This CDR3 is built from 13 residues. Trimming left V 3 bases short and J 7 bases short, with 11 bases between. CDR1 is SGDLS and CDR2 is YYNGEE in the germline V gene. CDR3 DNA: TGTGCCAGCAGCGCGCGACTAACAAATGAGCAGTTCTTC. It codes for CASSARLTNEQFF.